This entry lists 21 T cell receptor beta chains sequenced from one sample in a study of blood T cell repertoires in COVID-19. The repertoire was sequenced with immunoSEQ multiplex PCR; TCRdb's copy has only in-frame clones and lacks some. In the table there are about 110,000 clones, around four fifths of which are singletons. The sample taken for sequencing was peripheral blood. The origin of the receptors is a woman in her sixties or seventies with acute or convalescent COVID-19.

The chain joins TRBV13 to TRBJ2-3, with no clear D. The CDR3 spans 15 residues. Per the germline V gene, CDR1 is PRHDT and CDR2 is FYEKMQ (reference sequence). V gave up 4 bases and J gave up 0 bases, with 11 bases separating them. CDR3 protein: CASSSQVTSTDTQYF. The CDR3 DNA sequence: TGTGCCAGCAGCTCCCAGGTCACTAGCACAGATACGCAGTATTTT.

The CDR3 reads CASSLQGVKGSAFF. CDR3 DNA: TGTGCCAGCAGCCTACAGGGGGTCAAGGGTTCGGCTTTCTTT. This rearrangement joins TRBV28 to TRBJ1-1; the match to TRBD1 covers 8 bases. The CDR3 extends over 14 amino acids. CDR1 is MDHEN and CDR2 is SYDVKM in the germline V gene. V was clipped by 6 bases and J by 11 bases; unmatched bases: 14.

The chain employs TRBV7-2 and TRBJ2-3, with 10 positions matching TRBD2. With 3 bases clipped from V and 1 base from J, the junction kept 4 bases outside the gene matches. The CDR3 extends over 16 amino acids. Germline lookup yields CDR1 SGHTA and CDR2 FQGNSA. CDR3 residues: CASSFSGLAGTDTQYF. CDR3 coding DNA: TGTGCCAGCAGCTTTTCTGGACTAGCGGGCACAGATACGCAGTATTTT.

The V gene is TRBV29-1, the J gene TRBJ2-2, with 7 bases identical to TRBD2. CDR1 is SQVTM, CDR2 ANQGSEA, per germline. J was trimmed by 5 bases and V by 3 bases; bases with no gene match: 0. The CDR3 has 12 amino acids. The CDR3 region has the DNA TGCAGCGTTGAGGGGGGGACCGGGGAGCTGTTTTTT. This encodes CSVEGGTGELFF.

V usage is TRBV6-5 and J usage is TRBJ2-7, with D possibly being TRBD1 (6 bases). The CDR3 contains 15 residues. Looked up from germline, CDR1 is MNHEY and CDR2 is SVGAGI. Trimming took 8 bases from V and 1 from J, leaving 18 bases between them. The DNA of the CDR3 is TGTGCCAGCGGCCAGGACAGCCTTTTTTCCTACGAGCAGTACTTC. It specifies CASGQDSLFSYEQYF.

The chain is built from TRBV18 and TRBJ1-3; D remains unclear. The length of the CDR3 is 14 residues. V lost 3 bases, J lost 4 bases, and 10 bases lay in between. CDR1 and CDR2 from the germline V gene are KGHSH and LQKENI. This CDR3 reads CASSPPTLGNTIYF. The CDR3 coding sequence is TGTGCCAGCTCACCCCCTACTCTCGGAAACACCATATATTTT.

This clone appeared a single time. The chain recombines TRBV28 with TRBJ2-1, with 11 bases aligning to TRBD2. The CDR3 length is 14 residues. Germline loops: CDR1 MDHEN, CDR2 SYDVKM. With 2 bases clipped from V and 15 bases from J, the junction kept 9 bases outside the gene matches. The CDR3 spells CASSLGRLAGRLFF. CDR3 in DNA: TGTGCCAGCAGTTTAGGGCGACTAGCGGGACGGCTGTTCTTC.

This chain links TRBV5-4 with TRBJ1-2; the D gene is possibly TRBD1 (5 bases). The CDR3 spans 13 residues. CDR1 and CDR2 from the germline V gene are SGHNT and YYREEE (reference sequence). V was shortened by 3 bases and J by 8 bases, with 14 bases between the two germline ends. CDR3 amino acids: CASSSAGKQGYTF. For the CDR3, the DNA is TGTGCCAGCAGCTCCGCAGGGAAGCAGGGCTACACCTTC.

The V and J genes are TRBV6-2 or TRBV6-3 and TRBJ2-3; TRBD2 matches at 10 bases. CDR3 length equals 16 residues. Germline V lookup: CDR1 MNHEY, CDR2 SVGEGT. V was clipped by 3 bases and J by 6 bases; unmatched bases: 9. The chain's CDR3 is CASSYYLAGESDTQYF. CDR3 DNA sequence: TGTGCCAGCAGTTATTATCTAGCGGGAGAATCCGATACGCAGTATTTT.

V gene TRBV7-2 combines with J gene TRBJ1-1, with a weak D call TRBD1 (6 bases). Trimming removed 0 bases at V and 5 bases at J, with 16 bases between. This CDR3 has 16 amino acids. Germline V CDR1 and CDR2: SGHTA, FQGNSA. The CDR3 here is CASSLALGQGNTEAFF. In nucleotides, the CDR3 is TGTGCCAGCAGCTTAGCCCTAGGGCAGGGGAATACTGAAGCTTTCTTT.

The chain carries TRBV29-1 and TRBJ2-3; 10 bases fit TRBD1. This CDR3 region has 14 residues. Germline-derived CDR1 and CDR2 are SQVTM and ANQGSEA. The J segment lost 1 base and the V segment lost 8 bases, leaving 6 bases of the junction unmatched. CDR3 sequence: CSIHGTGGTDTQYF. In nucleotides, the CDR3 is TGCAGCATACACGGGACAGGGGGCACAGATACGCAGTATTTT.

For the CDR3, the DNA is TGTGCCAGCTCACCTACCCGGGACAGGGTAACTAATGAAAAACTGTTTTTT. Residues: CASSPTRDRVTNEKLFF. The rearrangement uses TRBV18 and TRBJ1-4, with TRBD1 matching 9 bases. In germline, CDR1 is KGHSH, CDR2 LQKENI. V lost 3 bases, J lost 1 base, and 6 bases stayed unmatched. The CDR3 covers 17 residues. Combining the CDR3 with reference TRBV18 and TRBJ1-4 gives the whole variable domain NAGVMQNPRHLVRRRGQEARLRCSPMKGHSHVYWYRQLPEEGLKFMVYLQKENIIDESGMPKERFSAEFPKEGPSILRIQQVVRGDSAAYFCASSPTRDRVTNEKLFFGSGTQLSVL.

The V and J genes are TRBV7-9 and TRBJ1-2, with TRBD1 matching over 8 bases. The CDR3 runs to 13 residues. Germline trimming cut 5 bases from V and 4 bases from J; bases unmatched to any gene: 3. CDR1 and CDR2 (germline): SEHNR, FQNEAQ (reference sequence). DNA of the CDR3: TGTGCCAGCAGCCTGGACAGGGCCTATGGCTACACCTTC. Translating gives CASSLDRAYGYTF.

The CDR3 bases are TGTGCCAGCAGTAGGGGCGGGACGCTACCTCGGCAGTTCTTC. Amino acid sequence: CASSRGGTLPRQFF. This chain joins TRBV2 and TRBJ2-1, with D possibly TRBD2 on 6 matching bases. The CDR3 has 14 amino acids. The germline CDR1 and CDR2 sequences are SNHLY and FYNNEI. V lost 5 bases and J lost 12, with 20 bases in between.

The chain recombines TRBV4-1 with TRBJ2-2; 12 bases match TRBD2. In germline, CDR1 is MGHRA, CDR2 YSYEKL. V trimming: 1 base; J trimming: 3 bases; junction bases outside the gene matches: 0. This CDR3 region has 16 residues. In DNA form, the CDR3 reads TGCGCCAGCAGCCAAGCTAGCGGGAGGGACACCGGGGAGCTGTTTTTT. Amino acid sequence: CASSQASGRDTGELFF.

The V and J genes are TRBV6-5 and TRBJ1-4, with D perhaps TRBD1 (5 bases). The CDR3 has 12 amino acids. CDR1 and CDR2 from the germline V gene are MNHEY and SVGAGI. The ends were cut back, 4 bases at V and 13 bases at J, with 13 bases in the middle. The CDR3 loop reads CASSSGPGLLFF. DNA for the CDR3: TGTGCCAGCAGTTCTGGTCCAGGGTTACTGTTTTTT.

The rearrangement links TRBV2 to TRBJ1-1, with 7 bases aligning to TRBD1. Germline CDR1 is SNHLY and CDR2 is FYNNEI. The junction had 2 bases not matched to a gene; V was cut back by 8 bases and J by 8 bases. The CDR3 has 10 residues. CDR3 bases: TGTGCCAGCGGGGGACAGGAAGCTTTCTTT. Protein: CASGGQEAFF.

The gene calls are TRBV5-4 and TRBJ2-2; TRBD2 matches 10 bases. V was pared by 0 bases and J by 4 bases, with 12 bases of the junction left unmatched. The CDR3 is 19 residues long. Per the germline V gene, CDR1 is SGHNT and CDR2 is YYREEE (reference sequence). The CDR3 is CASSLEYAAGGRGTGELFF. The CDR3 DNA sequence: TGTGCCAGCAGCTTGGAGTATGCAGCGGGGGGGCGAGGCACCGGGGAGCTGTTTTTT. Supplemented by reference TRBV5-4 and TRBJ2-2, the full variable domain reads ETGVTQSPTHLIKTRGQQVTLRCSSQSGHNTVSWYQQALGQGPQFIFQYYREEENGRGNFPPRFSGLQFPNYSSELNVNALELDDSALYLCASSLEYAAGGRGTGELFFGEGSRLTVL.

The chain has TRBV12-3 or TRBV12-4 and TRBJ1-3; perhaps TRBD1 as D (5 bases). V lost 3 bases to trimming and J lost 9 bases, with 12 bases between them. This CDR3 region has 13 residues. The CDR3 sequence is CASSLGGESTIYF. CDR3 nucleotides: TGTGCCAGCAGTTTGGGAGGGGAGAGCACCATATATTTT.

CDR3 sequence reads: CASSFQGFNYGYTF. CDR3 DNA: TGTGCCAGCAGCTTCCAGGGATTTAACTATGGCTACACCTTC. This chain connects TRBV5-6 to TRBJ1-2; the D gene is possibly TRBD1 (5 bases). V was shortened by 2 bases and J by 1 base, with 9 bases between the two germline ends. Germline V gene sequence: CDR1 SGHDT, CDR2 YYEEEE. The CDR3 consists of 14 residues.

This chain uses TRBV7-6 with TRBJ1-1, with 8 positions matching TRBD1. Losses at the gene ends were 4 bases for V and 1 base for J; bases not matched to a gene: 2. The CDR3 has 14 amino acids. Germline loops: CDR1 SGHVS, CDR2 FNYEAQ. This chain's CDR3 is CASSSGTGNTEAFF. CDR3 DNA sequence: TGTGCCAGCAGCTCAGGGACAGGGAACACTGAAGCTTTCTTT.